This T cell receptor (beta chain) was captured in a study of STAT5B mutations in CD4+ large granular lymphocyte leukemia. Study-level information: Healthy donors showed HLA-associated enrichment of the CDR3 'QG' motif. Findings and caveats of the study: Data were not HLA-matched across samples.

In regard to this clone: What it binds is unknown.

This CDR3 has 14 amino acids. The V and J ends lost 6 bases and 4 bases, in that order; junction bases with no gene match: 4. Germline CDR1 is MNHNS and CDR2 is SASEGT. In the original workflow: The detection floor for productive clonotype frequency was 2.59 x 10-5. Assay used: immunoSEQ multiplex PCR; TCRdb lists only in-frame clones, some missing. Clone size and the V and J calls come from that table; the DNA yielded D and trimming. The table lists roughly 30,000 clones, around three quarters of them singletons. Control samples were healthy donors' buffy coats. The sequence came from a human donor in good health. The chain has TRBV6-1 and TRBJ1-1, with 11 nucleotides matching TRBD1. The sample consisted of CD4+ T cells from blood buffy coats. As DNA, the CDR3 is TGTGCCAGCAGCCCCGGGACAGGGGGCACTGAAGCTTTCTTT. Protein sequence: CASSPGTGGTEAFF.